What follows describes a single T cell receptor beta chain. This sample was included in a study of blood T cell repertoires in COVID-19. Recruits, aged about 18 to 100 years, lived in 20 to 30 US areas. The authors' processing: Reference gene primer amplification in the assay estimated nucleated cell counts. Sequenced by immunoSEQ multiplex PCR; TCRdb stores in-frame clones only, minus some. V, J and clone size derive from that table, while D and trimming were established from the DNA sequence. Of 320,000 or so clones listed, 85% are singletons. The CDR3 runs to 17 residues. CDR1 and CDR2 from the germline V gene are SGHAT and FQNNGV. Trimming removed 5 bases at V and 0 bases at J, with 17 bases between.

The sample taken for sequencing was PBMCs or T cells enriched from blood (not recorded which). The chain is built from TRBV11-2 and TRBJ1-3; no reliable D call. The clonotype originates from a woman in her twenties or thirties who had been exposed to COVID-19. CDR3: CASSLYRRASSGNTIYF. CDR3 coding DNA: TGTGCCAGCAGCCTTTACCGGCGGGCGAGCTCTGGAAACACCATATATTTT.